Reported below is one TCR beta chain. Germline V CDR1 and CDR2: MNHNY, SVGAGI (reference sequence). V lost 1 base and J lost 6, with 1 base in between. The length of the CDR3 is 11 residues. This specimen belongs to a study of OX40 agonist ivuxolimab in advanced cancers. In the study overall: Patients were infused with ivuxolimab every 2 weeks at 0.01 to 10 mg/kg. Patients undergoing dose escalation presented with hepatocellular carcinoma, melanoma, renal cell or head and neck cancer. Males comprised 70% to 90% of the group, whose mean age was approximately 60 years (range roughly 23 to 90). Three patients, one with hepatocellular carcinoma and two with cutaneous melanoma, achieved partial responses.

Assay: immunoSEQ multiplex PCR; the TCRdb copy retains only in-frame clones and omits some. This table holds about 33,000 clones, roughly 74% found once. The chain uses TRBV6-6 and TRBJ1-5, with D uncertain. This TCR derives from an adult with an advanced solid tumor such as melanoma, head and neck, liver or kidney cancer. The sample here was CD4+ or CD8+ T cells sorted from blood, taken in a trial of the OX40 agonist ivuxolimab. Here the CDR3 DNA reads TGTGCCAGCAGTTACTTTCAGCCCCAGCATTTT. Amino acid sequence: CASSYFQPQHF.